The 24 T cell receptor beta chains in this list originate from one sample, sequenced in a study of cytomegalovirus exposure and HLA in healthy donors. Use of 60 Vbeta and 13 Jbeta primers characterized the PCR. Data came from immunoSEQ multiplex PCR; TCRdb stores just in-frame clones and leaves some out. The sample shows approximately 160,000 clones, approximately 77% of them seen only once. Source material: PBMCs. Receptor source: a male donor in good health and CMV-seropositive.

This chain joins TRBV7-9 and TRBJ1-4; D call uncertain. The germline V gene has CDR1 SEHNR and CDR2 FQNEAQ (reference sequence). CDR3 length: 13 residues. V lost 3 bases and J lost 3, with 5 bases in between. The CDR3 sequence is CASSFGSNEKLFF. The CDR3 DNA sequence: TGTGCCAGCAGCTTCGGGTCTAATGAAAAACTGTTTTTT.

CDR3 protein: CASSQEGGGDGYTF. The CDR3 DNA follows: TGCGCCAGCAGCCAAGAGGGGGGGGGCGACGGCTACACCTTC. The chain links TRBV4-1 to TRBJ1-2; D might be TRBD1 (6 bases). This CDR3 contains 14 residues. The germline gives CDR1 MGHRA, CDR2 YSYEKL. V was cut by 0 bases and J by 8 bases, with 13 bases left in between.

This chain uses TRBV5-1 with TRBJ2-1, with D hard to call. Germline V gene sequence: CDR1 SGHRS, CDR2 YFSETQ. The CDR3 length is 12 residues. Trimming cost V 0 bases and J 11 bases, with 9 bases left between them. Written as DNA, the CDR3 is TGCGCCAGCAGCTTGGCAGGCGATCAGCAGTTCTTC. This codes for CASSLAGDQQFF.

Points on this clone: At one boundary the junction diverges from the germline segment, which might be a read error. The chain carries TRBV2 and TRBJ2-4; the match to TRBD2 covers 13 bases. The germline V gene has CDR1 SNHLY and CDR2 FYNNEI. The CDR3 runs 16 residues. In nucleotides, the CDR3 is TGTGCCAGCAGCGAAGGGTGGGGGACTAGCGGGGACATTCAGTACTTC. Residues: CASSEGWGTSGDIQYF.

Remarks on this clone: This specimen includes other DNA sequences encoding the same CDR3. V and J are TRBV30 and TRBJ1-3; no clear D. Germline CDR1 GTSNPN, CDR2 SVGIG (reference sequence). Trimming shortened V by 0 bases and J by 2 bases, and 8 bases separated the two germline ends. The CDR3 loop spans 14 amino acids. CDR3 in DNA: TGTGCCTGGAGTGTGCGGAGGGCTGGAAACACCATATATTTT. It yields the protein CAWSVRRAGNTIYF.

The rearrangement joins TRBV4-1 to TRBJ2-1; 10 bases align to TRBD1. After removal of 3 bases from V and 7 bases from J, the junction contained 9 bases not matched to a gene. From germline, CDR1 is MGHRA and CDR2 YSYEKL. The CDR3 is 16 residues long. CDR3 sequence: CASSHPRGQGLNEQFF. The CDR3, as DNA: TGCGCCAGCAGCCATCCGCGGGGACAGGGGTTGAATGAGCAGTTCTTC.

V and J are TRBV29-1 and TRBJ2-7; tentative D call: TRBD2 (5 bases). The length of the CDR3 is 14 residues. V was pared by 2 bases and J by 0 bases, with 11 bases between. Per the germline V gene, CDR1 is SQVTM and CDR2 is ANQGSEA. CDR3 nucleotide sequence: TGCAGCGTTGAAACAGCGGAGAACTCCTACGAGCAGTACTTC. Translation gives CSVETAENSYEQYF.

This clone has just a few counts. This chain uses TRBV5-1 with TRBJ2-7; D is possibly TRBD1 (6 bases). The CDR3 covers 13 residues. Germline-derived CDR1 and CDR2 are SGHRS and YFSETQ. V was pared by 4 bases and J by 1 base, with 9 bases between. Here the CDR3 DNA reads TGCGCCAGCAGCCCTGGACAGTCCTACGAGCAGTACTTC. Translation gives CASSPGQSYEQYF.

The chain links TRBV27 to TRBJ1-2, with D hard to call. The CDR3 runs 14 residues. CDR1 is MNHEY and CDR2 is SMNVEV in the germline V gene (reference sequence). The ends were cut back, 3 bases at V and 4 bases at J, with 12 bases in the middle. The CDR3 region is CASSFARRGYGYTF. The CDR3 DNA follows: TGTGCCAGCAGTTTCGCCAGACGGGGCTATGGCTACACCTTC.

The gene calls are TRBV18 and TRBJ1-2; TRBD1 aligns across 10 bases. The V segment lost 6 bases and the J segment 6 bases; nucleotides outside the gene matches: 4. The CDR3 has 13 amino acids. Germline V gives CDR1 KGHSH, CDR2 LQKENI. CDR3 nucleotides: TGTGCCAGCTCGCTCGGGACAGGGGATGGCTACACCTTC. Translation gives CASSLGTGDGYTF.

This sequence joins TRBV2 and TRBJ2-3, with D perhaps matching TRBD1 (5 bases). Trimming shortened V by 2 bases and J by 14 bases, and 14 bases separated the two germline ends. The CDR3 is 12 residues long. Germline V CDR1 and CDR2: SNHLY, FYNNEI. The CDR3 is CASSEWGSLGYF. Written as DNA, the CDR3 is TGTGCCAGCAGTGAATGGGGCAGCCTGGGGTATTTT.

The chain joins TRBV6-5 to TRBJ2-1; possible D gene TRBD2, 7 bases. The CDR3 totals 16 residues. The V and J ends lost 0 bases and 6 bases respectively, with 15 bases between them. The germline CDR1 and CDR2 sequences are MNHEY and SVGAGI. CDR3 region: CASSYSVGGGGNEQFF. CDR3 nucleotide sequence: TGTGCCAGCAGTTACTCAGTCGGGGGCGGGGGCAATGAGCAGTTCTTC.

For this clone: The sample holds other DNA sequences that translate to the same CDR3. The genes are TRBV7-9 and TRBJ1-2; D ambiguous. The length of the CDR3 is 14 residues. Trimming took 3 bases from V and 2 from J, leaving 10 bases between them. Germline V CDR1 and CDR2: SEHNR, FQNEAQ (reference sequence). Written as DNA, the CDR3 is TGTGCCAGCAGCTTCCCTGGGGAGAACTATGGCTACACCTTC. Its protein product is CASSFPGENYGYTF.

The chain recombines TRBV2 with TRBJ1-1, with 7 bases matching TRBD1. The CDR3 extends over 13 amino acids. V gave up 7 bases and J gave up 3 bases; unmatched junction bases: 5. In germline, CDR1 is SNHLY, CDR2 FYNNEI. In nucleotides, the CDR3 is TGTGCCAGCAAAAGGGGGCCGTACACTGAAGCTTTCTTT. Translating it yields CASKRGPYTEAFF. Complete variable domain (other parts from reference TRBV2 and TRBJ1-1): EPEVTQTPSHQVTQMGQEVILRCVPISNHLYFYWYRQILGQKVEFLVSFYNNEISEKSEIFDDQFSVERPDGSNFTLKIRSTKLEDSAMYFCASKRGPYTEAFFGQGTRLTVV.

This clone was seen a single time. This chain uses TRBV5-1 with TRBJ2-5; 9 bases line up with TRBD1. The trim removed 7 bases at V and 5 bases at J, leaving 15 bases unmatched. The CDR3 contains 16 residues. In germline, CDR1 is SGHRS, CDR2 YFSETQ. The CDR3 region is CASRTGQGGFLETQYF. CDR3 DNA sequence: TGCGCCAGCCGGACGGGACAGGGTGGGTTCCTCGAGACCCAGTACTTC.

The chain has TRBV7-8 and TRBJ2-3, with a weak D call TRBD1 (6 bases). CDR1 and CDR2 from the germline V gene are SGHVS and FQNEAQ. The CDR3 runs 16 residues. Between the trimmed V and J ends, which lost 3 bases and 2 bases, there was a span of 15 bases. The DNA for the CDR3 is TGTGCCAGCAGCTTCTCCCCAGGGGCCTCCACAGATACGCAGTATTTT. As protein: CASSFSPGASTDTQYF.

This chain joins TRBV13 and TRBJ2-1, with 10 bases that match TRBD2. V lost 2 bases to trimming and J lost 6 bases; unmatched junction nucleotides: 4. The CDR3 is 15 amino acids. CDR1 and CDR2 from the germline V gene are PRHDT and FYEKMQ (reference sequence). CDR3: CASSLSGGASNEQFF. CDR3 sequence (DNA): TGTGCCAGCAGCTTAAGCGGGGGGGCGAGCAATGAGCAGTTCTTC.

Here the CDR3 reads CASSRQSYGYTF. In DNA form, the CDR3 reads TGTGCCAGCAGTCGACAGTCCTATGGCTACACCTTC. This chain joins TRBV2 and TRBJ1-2, with a possible D match to TRBD1 (5 bases). Germline CDR1 is SNHLY and CDR2 is FYNNEI. CDR3 length: 12 residues. V was cut by 5 bases and J by 4 bases, with 8 bases left in between.

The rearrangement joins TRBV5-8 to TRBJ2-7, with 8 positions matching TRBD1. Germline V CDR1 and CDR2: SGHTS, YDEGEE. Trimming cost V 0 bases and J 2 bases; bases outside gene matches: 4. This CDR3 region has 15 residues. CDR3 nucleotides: TGTGCCAGCAGCTTGGGGGCGACAGGGGCCTACGAGCAGTACTTC. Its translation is CASSLGATGAYEQYF.

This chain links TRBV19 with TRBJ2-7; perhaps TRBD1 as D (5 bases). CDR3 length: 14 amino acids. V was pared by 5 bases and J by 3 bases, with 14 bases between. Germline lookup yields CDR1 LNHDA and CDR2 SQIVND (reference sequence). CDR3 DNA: TGTGCCAGTAGTCCACAGGTACCCTACTACGAGCAGTACTTC. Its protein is CASSPQVPYYEQYF.

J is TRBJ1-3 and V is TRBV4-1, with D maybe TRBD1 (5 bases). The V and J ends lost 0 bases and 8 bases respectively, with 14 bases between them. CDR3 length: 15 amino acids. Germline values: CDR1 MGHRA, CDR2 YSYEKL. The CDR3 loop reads CASSQDGGEWDTIYF. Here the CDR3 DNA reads TGCGCCAGCAGCCAAGATGGGGGGGAATGGGACACCATATATTTT.

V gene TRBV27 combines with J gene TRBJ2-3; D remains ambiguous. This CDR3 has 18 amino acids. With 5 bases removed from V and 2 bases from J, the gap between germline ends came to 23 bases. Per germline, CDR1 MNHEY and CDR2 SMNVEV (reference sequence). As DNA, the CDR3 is TGTGCCAGCAGTCCTACCCCGGGTGGTCTAAGCTCCACAGATACGCAGTATTTT. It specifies CASSPTPGGLSSTDTQYF.

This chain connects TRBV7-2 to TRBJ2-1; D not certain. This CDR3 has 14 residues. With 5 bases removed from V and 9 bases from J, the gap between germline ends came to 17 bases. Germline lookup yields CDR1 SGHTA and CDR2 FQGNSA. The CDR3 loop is CASSPQHLTGEQFF. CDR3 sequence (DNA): TGTGCCAGCAGCCCCCAGCACCTCACGGGTGAGCAGTTCTTC. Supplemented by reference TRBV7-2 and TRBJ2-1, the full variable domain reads GAGVSQSPSNKVTEKGKDVELRCDPISGHTALYWYRQSLGQGLEFLIYFQGNSAPDKSGLPSDRFSAERTGGSVSTLTIQRTQQEDSAVYLCASSPQHLTGEQFFGPGTRLTVL.

The CDR3 DNA sequence: TGTGCCAGCAGGTCCGGGACAGGAAATGAAAAACTGTTTTTT. Translated: CASRSGTGNEKLFF. The rearrangement uses TRBV2 and TRBJ1-4, with TRBD1 matching over 8 bases. CDR3 length equals 14 residues. From germline, CDR1 is SNHLY and CDR2 FYNNEI. V trimming: 6 bases; J trimming: 5 bases; junction bases outside the gene matches: 5.